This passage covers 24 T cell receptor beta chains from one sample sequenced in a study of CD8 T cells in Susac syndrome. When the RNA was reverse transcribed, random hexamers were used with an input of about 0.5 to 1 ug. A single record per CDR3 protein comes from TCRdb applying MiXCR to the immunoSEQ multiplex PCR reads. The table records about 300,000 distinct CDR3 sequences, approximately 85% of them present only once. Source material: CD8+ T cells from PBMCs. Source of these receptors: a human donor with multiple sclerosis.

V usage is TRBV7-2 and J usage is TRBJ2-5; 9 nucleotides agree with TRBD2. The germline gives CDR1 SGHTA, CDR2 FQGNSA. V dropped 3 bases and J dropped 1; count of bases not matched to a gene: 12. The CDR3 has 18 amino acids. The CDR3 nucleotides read TGTGCCAGCAGCTTCCCATCCGGGACTAGCAGTACCCAAGAGACCCAGTACTTC. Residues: CASSFPSGTSSTQETQYF. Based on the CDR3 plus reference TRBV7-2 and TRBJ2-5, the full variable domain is GAGVSQSPSNKVTEKGKDVELRCDPISGHTALYWYRQSLGQGLEFLIYFQGNSAPDKSGLPSDRFSAERTGGSVSTLTIQRTQQEDSAVYLCASSFPSGTSSTQETQYFGPGTRLLVL.

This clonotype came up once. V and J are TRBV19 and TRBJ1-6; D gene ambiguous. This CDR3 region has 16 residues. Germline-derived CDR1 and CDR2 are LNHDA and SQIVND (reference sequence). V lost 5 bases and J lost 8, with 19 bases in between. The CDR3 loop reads CASSSLGRTLDSPLHF. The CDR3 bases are TGTGCCAGTAGTTCCCTCGGACGGACCCTTGATTCACCCCTCCACTTT.

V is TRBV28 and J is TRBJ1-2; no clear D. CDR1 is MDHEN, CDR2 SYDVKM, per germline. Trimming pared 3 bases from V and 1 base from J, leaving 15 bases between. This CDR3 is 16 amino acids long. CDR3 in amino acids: CASSLSTVALNYGYTF. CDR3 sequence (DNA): TGTGCCAGCAGTTTGTCCACCGTCGCCCTTAACTATGGCTACACCTTC.

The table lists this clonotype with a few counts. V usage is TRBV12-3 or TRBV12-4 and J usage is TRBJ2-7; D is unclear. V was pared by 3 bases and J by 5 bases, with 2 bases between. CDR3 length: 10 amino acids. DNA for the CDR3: TGTGCCAGCAGTTTGAACGAGCAGTACTTC. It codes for CASSLNEQYF.

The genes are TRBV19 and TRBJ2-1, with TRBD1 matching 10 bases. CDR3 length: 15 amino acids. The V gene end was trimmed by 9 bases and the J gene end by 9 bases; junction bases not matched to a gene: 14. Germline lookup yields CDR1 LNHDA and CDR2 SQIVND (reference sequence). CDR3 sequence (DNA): TGTGCCAGCGATGCCGGGACAGGGGATACTATTGAGCAGTTCTTC. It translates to CASDAGTGDTIEQFF. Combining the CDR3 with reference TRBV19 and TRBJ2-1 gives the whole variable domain DGGITQSPKYLFRKEGQNVTLSCEQNLNHDAMYWYRQDPGQGLRLIYYSQIVNDFQKGDIAEGYSVSREKKESFPLTVTSAQKNPTAFYLCASDAGTGDTIEQFFGPGTRLTVL.

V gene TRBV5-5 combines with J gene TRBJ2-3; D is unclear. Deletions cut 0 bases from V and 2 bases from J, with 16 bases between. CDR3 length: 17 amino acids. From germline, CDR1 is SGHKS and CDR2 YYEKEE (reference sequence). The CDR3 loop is CASSLAFWPLITDTQYF. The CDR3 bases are TGTGCCAGCAGCTTGGCGTTCTGGCCACTCATCACAGATACGCAGTATTTT.

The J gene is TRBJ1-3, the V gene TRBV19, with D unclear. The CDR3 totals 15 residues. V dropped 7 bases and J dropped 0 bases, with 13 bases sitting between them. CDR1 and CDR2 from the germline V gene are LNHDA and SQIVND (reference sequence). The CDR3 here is CASITREASGNTIYF. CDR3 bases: TGTGCCAGTATCACTCGGGAGGCCTCTGGAAACACCATATATTTT.

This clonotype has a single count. The CDR3 loop reads CASSSRGGSPSYNEQFF. CDR3 in DNA: TGTGCCAGCAGCTCCCGTGGGGGGTCCCCCTCCTACAATGAGCAGTTCTTC. The gene calls are TRBV9 and TRBJ2-1, with D possibly matching TRBD2 (6 bases). V lost 4 bases to trimming and J lost 0 bases, with 17 bases between them. The germline V gene has CDR1 SGDLS and CDR2 YYNGEE. This CDR3 has 17 amino acids.

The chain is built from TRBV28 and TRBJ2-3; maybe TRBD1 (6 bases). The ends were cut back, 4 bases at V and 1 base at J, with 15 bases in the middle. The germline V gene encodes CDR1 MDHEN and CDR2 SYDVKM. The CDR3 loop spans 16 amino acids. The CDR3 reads CASSSERAGGTDTQYF. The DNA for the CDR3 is TGTGCCAGCAGTTCCGAACGGGCAGGGGGCACAGATACGCAGTATTTT.

The CDR3 coding sequence is TGTGCCAGCAGCCAAGATAGTCCCGCGGGACTCTATGGCTACACCTTC. Its translation: CASSQDSPAGLYGYTF. The rearrangement joins TRBV3-1 to TRBJ1-2, with D possibly matching TRBD1 (5 bases). Deletions cut 0 bases from V and 4 bases from J, with 15 bases between. In germline, CDR1 is LGHDT, CDR2 YNNKEL (reference sequence). This CDR3 is 16 amino acids long.

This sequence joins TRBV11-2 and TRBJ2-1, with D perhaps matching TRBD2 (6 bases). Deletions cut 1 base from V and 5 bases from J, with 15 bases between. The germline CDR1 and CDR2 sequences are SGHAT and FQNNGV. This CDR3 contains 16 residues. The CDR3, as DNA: TGTGCCAGCAGCTTAGGTAGCGGATTATTCAACAATGAGCAGTTCTTC. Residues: CASSLGSGLFNNEQFF.

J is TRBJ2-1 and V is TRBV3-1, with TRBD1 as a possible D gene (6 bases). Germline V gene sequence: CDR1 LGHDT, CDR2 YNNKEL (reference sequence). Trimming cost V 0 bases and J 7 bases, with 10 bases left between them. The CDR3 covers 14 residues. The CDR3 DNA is TGTGCCAGCAGCCAAGAGGCCAGGGGAAATGAGCAGTTCTTC. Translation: CASSQEARGNEQFF.

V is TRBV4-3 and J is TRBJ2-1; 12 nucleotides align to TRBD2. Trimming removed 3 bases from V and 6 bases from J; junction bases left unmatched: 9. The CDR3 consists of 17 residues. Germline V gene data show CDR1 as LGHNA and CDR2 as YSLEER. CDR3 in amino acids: CASSQEETSGRPNEQFF. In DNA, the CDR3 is TGCGCCAGCAGCCAGGAAGAGACTAGCGGGAGACCCAATGAGCAGTTCTTC.

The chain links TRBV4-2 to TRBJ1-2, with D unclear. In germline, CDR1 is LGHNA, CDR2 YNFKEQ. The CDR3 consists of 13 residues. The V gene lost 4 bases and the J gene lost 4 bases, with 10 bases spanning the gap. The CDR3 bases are TGTGCCAGCAGCCCGAACCCAGGCTATGGCTACACCTTC. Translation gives CASSPNPGYGYTF.

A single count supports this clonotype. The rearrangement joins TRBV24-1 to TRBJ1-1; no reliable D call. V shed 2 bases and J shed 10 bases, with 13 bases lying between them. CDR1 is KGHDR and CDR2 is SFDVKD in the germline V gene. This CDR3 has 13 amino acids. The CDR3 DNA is TGTGCCACCAGTGATTCGACGGGCAGTGGAGCTTTCTTT. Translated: CATSDSTGSGAFF.

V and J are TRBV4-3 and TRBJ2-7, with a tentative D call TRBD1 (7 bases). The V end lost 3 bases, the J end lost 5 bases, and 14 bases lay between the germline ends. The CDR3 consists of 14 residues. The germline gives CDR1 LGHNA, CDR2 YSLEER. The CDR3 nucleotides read TGCGCCAGCAGCCATCGGACAGGCGGGAACGAGCAGTACTTC. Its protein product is CASSHRTGGNEQYF.

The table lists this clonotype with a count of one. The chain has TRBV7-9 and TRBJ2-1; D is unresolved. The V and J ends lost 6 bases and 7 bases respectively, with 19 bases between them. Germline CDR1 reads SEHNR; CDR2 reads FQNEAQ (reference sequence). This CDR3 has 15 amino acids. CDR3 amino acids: CASSSPNKEWNEQFF. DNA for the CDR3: TGTGCCAGCAGTTCCCCTAATAAAGAGTGGAATGAGCAGTTCTTC. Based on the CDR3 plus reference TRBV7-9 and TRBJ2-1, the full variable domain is DTGVSQNPRHKITKRGQNVTFRCDPISEHNRLYWYRQTLGQGPEFLTYFQNEAQLEKSRLLSDRFSAERPKGSFSTLEIQRTEQGDSAMYLCASSSPNKEWNEQFFGPGTRLTVL.

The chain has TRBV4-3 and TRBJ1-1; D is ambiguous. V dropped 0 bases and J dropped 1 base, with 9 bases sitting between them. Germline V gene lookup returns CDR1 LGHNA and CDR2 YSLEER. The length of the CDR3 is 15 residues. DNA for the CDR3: TGCGCCAGCAGCCAAGACCTCCTATGGAACACTGAAGCTTTCTTT. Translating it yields CASSQDLLWNTEAFF.

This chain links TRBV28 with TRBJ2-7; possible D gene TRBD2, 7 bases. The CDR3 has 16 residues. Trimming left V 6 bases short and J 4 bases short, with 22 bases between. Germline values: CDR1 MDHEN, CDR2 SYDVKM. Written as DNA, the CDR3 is TGTGCCAGCAGATCCCTTGTGCGGGGGCTTTCGTACGAGCAGTACTTC. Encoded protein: CASRSLVRGLSYEQYF.

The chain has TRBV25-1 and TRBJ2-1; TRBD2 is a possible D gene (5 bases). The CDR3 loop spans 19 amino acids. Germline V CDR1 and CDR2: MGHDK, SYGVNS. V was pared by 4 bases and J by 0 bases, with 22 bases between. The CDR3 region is CASSGSENLARLSYNEQFF. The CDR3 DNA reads TGTGCCAGCAGTGGATCCGAAAACTTAGCGCGCCTCTCCTACAATGAGCAGTTCTTC.

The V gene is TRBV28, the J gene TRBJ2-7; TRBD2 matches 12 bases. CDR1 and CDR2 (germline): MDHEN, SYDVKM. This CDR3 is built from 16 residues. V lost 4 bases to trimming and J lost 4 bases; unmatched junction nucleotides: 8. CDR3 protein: CASSSQGTSGRYEQYF. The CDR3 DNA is TGTGCCAGCAGTTCGCAAGGGACTAGCGGGCGTTACGAGCAGTACTTC.

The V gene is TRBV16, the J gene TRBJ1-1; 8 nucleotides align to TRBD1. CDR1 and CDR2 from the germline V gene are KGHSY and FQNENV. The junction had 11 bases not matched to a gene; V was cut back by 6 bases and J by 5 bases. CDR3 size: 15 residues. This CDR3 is CASSLSNRGGTEAFF. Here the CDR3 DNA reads TGTGCCAGCAGTCTCAGTAACAGGGGGGGGACTGAAGCTTTCTTT.

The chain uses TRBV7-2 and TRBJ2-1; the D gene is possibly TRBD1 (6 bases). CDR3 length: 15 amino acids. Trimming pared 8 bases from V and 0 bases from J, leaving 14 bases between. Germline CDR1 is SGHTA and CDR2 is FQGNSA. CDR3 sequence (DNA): TGTGCCAGCTGCGAAGGGGGAAACTCCTACAATGAGCAGTTCTTC. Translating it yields CASCEGGNSYNEQFF.

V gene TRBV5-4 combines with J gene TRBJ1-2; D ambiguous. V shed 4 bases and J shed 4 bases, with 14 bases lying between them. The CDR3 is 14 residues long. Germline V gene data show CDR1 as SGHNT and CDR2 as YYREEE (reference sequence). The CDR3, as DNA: TGTGCCAGCAGCCTGAAGACACAAGTCTATGGCTACACCTTC. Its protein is CASSLKTQVYGYTF.